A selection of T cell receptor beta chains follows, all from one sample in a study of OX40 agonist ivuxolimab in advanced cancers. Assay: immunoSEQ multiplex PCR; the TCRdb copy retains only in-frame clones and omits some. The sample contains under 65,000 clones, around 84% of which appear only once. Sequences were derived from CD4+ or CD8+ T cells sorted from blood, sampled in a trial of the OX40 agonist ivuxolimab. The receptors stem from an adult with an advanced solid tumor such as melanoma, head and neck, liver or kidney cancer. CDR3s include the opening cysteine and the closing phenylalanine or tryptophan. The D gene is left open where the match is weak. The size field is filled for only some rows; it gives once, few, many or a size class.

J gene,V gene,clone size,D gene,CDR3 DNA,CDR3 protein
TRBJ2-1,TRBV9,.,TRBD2,TGTGCCAGCAGCGTTACTAGCGGGGGGGCCACCGGGTACAATGAGCAGTTCTTC,CASSVTSGGATGYNEQFF
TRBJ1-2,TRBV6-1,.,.,TGTGCCAGCAGTGGAAACGCATATGGCTACACCTTC,CASSGNAYGYTF
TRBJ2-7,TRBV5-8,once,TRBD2,TGTGCCAGCATGCGGGAGGGCCTCTACGAGCAGTACTTC,CASMREGLYEQYF
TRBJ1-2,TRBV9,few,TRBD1,TGTGCCAGCAGCGATCGCGAGGGGGCGCACAACTATGGCTACACCTTC,CASSDREGAHNYGYTF
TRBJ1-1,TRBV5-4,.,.,TGTGCCAGCAGCTTGGGAGGGGCGATGAACACTGAAGCTTTCTTT,CASSLGGAMNTEAFF
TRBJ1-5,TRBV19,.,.,TGTGCCAGTAGTATATCTTCAGGGACTCAGCCCCAGCATTTT,CASSISSGTQPQHF
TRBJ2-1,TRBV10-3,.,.,TGTGCCATCAGGCCCCGGGAAGCGTCCTACAATGAGCAGTTCTTC,CAIRPREASYNEQFF
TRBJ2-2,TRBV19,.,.,TGTGCCAGTAGGGATGCCCGGGGGCGGAATTACGCCGGGGAGCTGTTTTTT,CASRDARGRNYAGELFF
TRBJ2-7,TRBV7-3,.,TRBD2,TGTGCCAGCAGCCCTAGCGGGGACAGCTCCTACGAGCAGTACTTC,CASSPSGDSSYEQYF
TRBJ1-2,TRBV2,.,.,TGTGCCAGCAGAAGACCGGAGTACTATGGCTACACCTTC,CASRRPEYYGYTF
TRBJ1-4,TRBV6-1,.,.,TGTGCCGGCGGGGGCCCCAGGAATGAAAAACTGTTTTTT,CAGGGPRNEKLFF
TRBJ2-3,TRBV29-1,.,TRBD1,TGCAGCGTTGGACAGGGCCAGACAGATACGCAGTATTTT,CSVGQGQTDTQYF
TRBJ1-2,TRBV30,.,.,TGTGCCTGGAGTACGGGGGTGTTGTCTGACGGCTACACCTTC,CAWSTGVLSDGYTF
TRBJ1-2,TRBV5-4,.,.,TGTGCCAGCAGCTCGAACCTTAACTATGGCTACACCTTC,CASSSNLNYGYTF
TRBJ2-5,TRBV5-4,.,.,TGTGCCAGCAGCCCCAGGACAGAAGAGACCCAGTACTTC,CASSPRTEETQYF
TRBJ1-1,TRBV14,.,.,TGTGCCAGCAGCCCCCCCCGAGGACGGAGCACTGAAGCTTTCTTT,CASSPPRGRSTEAFF
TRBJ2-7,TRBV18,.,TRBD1,TGTGCCAGCTCCCCGCAGGGGGATGGCGAGCAGTACTTC,CASSPQGDGEQYF
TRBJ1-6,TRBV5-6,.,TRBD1,TGTGCCAGCAGCCTTATGAGGGGGACAGGGGACAATTCACCCCTCCACTTT,CASSLMRGTGDNSPLHF
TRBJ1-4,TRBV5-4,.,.,TGTGCCAGCAGCTTAGACAGGTTCGAAAAACTGTTTTTT,CASSLDRFEKLFF
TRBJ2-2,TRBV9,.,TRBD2,TGTGCCAGCAGTGGAACCGGCGGGGGGCCTACCGGGGAGCTGTTTTTT,CASSGTGGGPTGELFF
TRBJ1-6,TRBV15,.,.,TGTGCCACCAGCAGAGGGTGGGCTAATTCACCCCTCCACTTT,CATSRGWANSPLHF
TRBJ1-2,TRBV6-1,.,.,TGTGCCAGCAGTGACCCGTCCCCGGGCTTTGGGGGTAACTATGGCTACACCTTC,CASSDPSPGFGGNYGYTF
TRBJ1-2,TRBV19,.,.,TGTGCCAGTAGTACTCGGACAGCTAGCTATGGCTACACCTTC,CASSTRTASYGYTF
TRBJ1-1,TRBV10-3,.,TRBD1,TGTGCCATCAGTGATGATGACAGGGGGGCTTTCTTT,CAISDDDRGAFF
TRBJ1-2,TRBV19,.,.,TGTGCCAGTAGTATAGGGAGAGGCTATGGCTACACCTTC,CASSIGRGYGYTF
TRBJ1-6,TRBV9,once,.,TGTGCCAGCAGCGTAGCGGGGGGGGATTCACCCCTCCACTTT,CASSVAGGDSPLHF
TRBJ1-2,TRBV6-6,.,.,TGTGCCAGCAGTTACCCCGAGGACTATGGCTACACCTTC,CASSYPEDYGYTF
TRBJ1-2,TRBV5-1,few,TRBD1,TGCGCCAGCAGTATCGGTCCAACAGGGGGCAAAGGTGGCTACACCTTC,CASSIGPTGGKGGYTF
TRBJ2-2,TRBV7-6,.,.,TGTGCCGTCCGGGGGGCGACCGGGGAGCTGTTTTTT,CAVRGATGELFF
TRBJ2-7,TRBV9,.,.,TGTGCCAGCAGCGAGGGCCCCGGCGAGCGAAACGAGCAGTACTTC,CASSEGPGERNEQYF
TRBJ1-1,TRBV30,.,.,TGTGCCTGGAATTTCGGGCCACCAAACACTGAAGCTTTCTTT,CAWNFGPPNTEAFF
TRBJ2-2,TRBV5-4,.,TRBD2,TGTGCCAGCAGCATCAATCCCCTCAGCGGGAGCCCCGGCGGGGAGCTGTTTTTT,CASSINPLSGSPGGELFF
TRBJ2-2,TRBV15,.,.,TGTGCCACCAGCAGGGACAATGCCGGGGAGCTGTTTTTT,CATSRDNAGELFF